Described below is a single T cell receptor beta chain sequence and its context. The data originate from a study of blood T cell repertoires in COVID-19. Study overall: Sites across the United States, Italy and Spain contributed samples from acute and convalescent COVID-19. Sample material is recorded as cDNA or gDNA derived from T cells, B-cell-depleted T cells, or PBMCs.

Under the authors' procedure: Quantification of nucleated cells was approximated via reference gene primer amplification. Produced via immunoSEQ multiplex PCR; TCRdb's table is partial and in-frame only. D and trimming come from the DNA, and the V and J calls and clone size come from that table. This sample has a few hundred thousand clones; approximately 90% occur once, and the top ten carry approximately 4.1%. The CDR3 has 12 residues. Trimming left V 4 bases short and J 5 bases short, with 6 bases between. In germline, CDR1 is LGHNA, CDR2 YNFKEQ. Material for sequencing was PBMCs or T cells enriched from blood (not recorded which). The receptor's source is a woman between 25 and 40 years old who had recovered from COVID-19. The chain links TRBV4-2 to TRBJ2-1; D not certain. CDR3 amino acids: CASSRPDNEQFF. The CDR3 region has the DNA TGTGCCAGCAGCCGGCCTGACAATGAGCAGTTCTTC.